A single sample gave rise to the 28 T cell receptor beta chains below, sequenced in a study of identical twins. TCRdb reprocessed the 5' RACE reads via MiXCR and lists one record per CDR3 protein. Counted here are about 200,000 distinct CDR3 sequences, over 5% occurring once; the ten biggest clones make up roughly 15%. A further study also used this sample, focusing on T cells expressing NK-cell markers.

The material sequenced was CD8+ T cells sorted from blood. The receptors originated from a woman aged 18-29 years in good health.

J is TRBJ2-7 and V is TRBV11-1; possibly TRBD1 or TRBD2 for D (6 bases each). Trimming took 5 bases from V and 0 from J, leaving 26 bases between them. The CDR3 sequence is 19 residues long. Germline CDR1 and CDR2: SGHAT and FQDESV (reference sequence). CDR3 sequence reads: CASSTPNLIGGRVSYEQYF. The CDR3 nucleotides read TGTGCCAGCAGCACGCCCAATCTGATCGGGGGCCGGGTCTCCTACGAGCAGTACTTC.

The chain carries TRBV12-3 or TRBV12-4 and TRBJ1-1, with D possibly matching TRBD1 (6 bases). The CDR3 loop spans 12 amino acids. Trimming removed 3 bases from V and 8 bases from J, with 10 bases in between. The chain's CDR3 is CASSFGTREAFF. The CDR3 coding sequence is TGTGCCAGCAGTTTTGGGACAAGAGAAGCTTTCTTT.

This chain uses TRBV2 with TRBJ1-1; no clear D gene. The germline gives CDR1 SNHLY, CDR2 FYNNEI. Trimming cost V 1 base and J 1 base, with 13 bases left between them. CDR3 length: 16 amino acids. The DNA for the CDR3 is TGTGCCAGCAGTGAAGATGGAGCACCAAAGAACACTGAAGCTTTCTTT. Amino acid sequence: CASSEDGAPKNTEAFF.

The V and J genes are TRBV2 and TRBJ2-2; D is possibly TRBD2 (6 bases). In germline, CDR1 is SNHLY, CDR2 FYNNEI. Trimming left V 6 bases short and J 1 base short, with 12 bases between. There are 15 residues in the CDR3. In nucleotides, the CDR3 is TGTGCCAGCAGGAGATTGCGGGAGAACACCGGGGAGCTGTTTTTT. This sequence encodes CASRRLRENTGELFF.

V gene TRBV7-2 combines with J gene TRBJ2-5; 8 bases are shared with TRBD2. Germline values: CDR1 SGHTA, CDR2 FQGNSA. V trimming: 6 bases; J trimming: 9 bases; junction bases outside the gene matches: 12. The CDR3 runs 14 residues. The CDR3 region has the DNA TGTGCCAGCAGACCGCTAGCGGGCCTTGAGGCCCAGTACTTC. This translates into CASRPLAGLEAQYF.

This clonotype was seen only a few times. This rearrangement joins TRBV5-1 to TRBJ1-4; D remains ambiguous. The V and J ends lost 4 bases and 4 bases respectively, with 11 bases between them. CDR3 length: 14 residues. Germline V gene lookup returns CDR1 SGHRS and CDR2 YFSETQ. This CDR3 reads CASSPYRNNEKLFF. The CDR3, as DNA: TGCGCCAGCAGCCCTTACAGAAATAATGAAAAACTGTTTTTT.

This clonotype has just a few counts. V gene TRBV5-6 combines with J gene TRBJ2-7; D gene uncertain. This CDR3 has 13 amino acids. The V gene's germline CDR1 is SGHDT and CDR2 YYEEEE. The V and J ends lost 1 base and 1 base respectively, with 6 bases between them. CDR3 sequence: CASSLYVSYEQYF. Here the CDR3 DNA reads TGTGCCAGCAGCTTGTACGTATCCTACGAGCAGTACTTC.

A few counts support this clonotype. The CDR3 loop is CASSVEADEQYF. The CDR3 DNA reads as TGTGCCAGCAGCGTAGAGGCGGACGAGCAGTACTTC. This chain joins TRBV9 and TRBJ2-7; no firm D call. Trimming cost V 0 bases and J 5 bases, with 6 bases left between them. Germline CDR1 SGDLS, CDR2 YYNGEE. The CDR3 is 12 amino acids. Using reference TRBV9 and TRBJ2-7 for the parts outside the CDR3, the full variable domain is DSGVTQTPKHLITATGQRVTLRCSPRSGDLSVYWYQQSLDQGLQFLIQYYNGEERAKGNILERFSAQQFPDLHSELNLSSLELGDSALYFCASSVEADEQYFGPGTRLTVT.

The chain combines TRBV20-1 with TRBJ2-7; D call uncertain. Trimming stripped 6 bases from V and 6 bases from J, with 12 bases between. This CDR3 contains 11 residues. Germline assignment: CDR1 DFQATT and CDR2 SNEGSKA (reference sequence). The CDR3 is CSAVDLGEQYF. The CDR3 region has the DNA TGCAGTGCCGTTGATCTGGGCGAGCAGTACTTC.

The sample holds many counts of this clonotype. The rearrangement joins TRBV9 to TRBJ2-1, with a tentative D call TRBD1 (6 bases). The CDR3 has 15 amino acids. Germline V gives CDR1 SGDLS, CDR2 YYNGEE. Trimming cost V 2 bases and J 0 bases, with 9 bases left between them. The CDR3 sequence is CASSVQGNSYNEQFF. The CDR3 nucleotides read TGTGCCAGCAGCGTTCAGGGGAACTCCTACAATGAGCAGTTCTTC.

This clonotype was seen a few times. The V gene is TRBV29-1, the J gene TRBJ2-1; 10 nucleotides agree with TRBD1. The CDR3 is 13 residues long. Per germline, CDR1 SQVTM and CDR2 ANQGSEA. The DNA of the CDR3 is TGCGTGGGGACGGGACAGGGGTACAATGAGCAGTTCTTC. This translates into CVGTGQGYNEQFF.

Only a few counts were recorded for this clonotype. The rearrangement joins TRBV6-1 to TRBJ2-7; TRBD2 agrees at 8 bases. The ends lost 7 bases at V and 2 bases at J; junction bases unmatched: 7. This CDR3 has 14 amino acids. Germline V gene lookup returns CDR1 MNHNS and CDR2 SASEGT. CDR3 nucleotides: TGTGCCAGCACCGGGGGGGGGTCGGCCTACGAGCAGTACTTC. Protein sequence: CASTGGGSAYEQYF.

The chain recombines TRBV30 with TRBJ2-3; D ambiguous. Germline lookup yields CDR1 GTSNPN and CDR2 SVGIG (reference sequence). The CDR3 length is 11 residues. The ends were cut back, 3 bases at V and 6 bases at J, with 7 bases in the middle. The CDR3 sequence: CAWSTSDTQYF. The CDR3 DNA reads TGTGCCTGGAGCACTTCCGATACGCAGTATTTT.

There are a few counts of this clonotype. The chain carries TRBV15 and TRBJ2-5, with 9 positions matching TRBD2. Germline CDR1 is LNHNV and CDR2 is YYDKDF (reference sequence). With V trimmed by 9 bases and J by 2 bases, 4 bases remained unmatched. There are 13 residues in the CDR3. The CDR3 region is CATGTSWQETQYF. The DNA for the CDR3 is TGTGCCACTGGGACTAGCTGGCAAGAGACCCAGTACTTC.

This clonotype was seen at least ten times. This chain uses TRBV20-1 with TRBJ1-1, with D possibly matching TRBD1 (5 bases). In germline, CDR1 is DFQATT, CDR2 SNEGSKA (reference sequence). This CDR3 region has 15 residues. Between the trimmed V and J ends, which lost 8 bases and 0 bases, there was a span of 19 bases. As DNA, the CDR3 is TGCAGTTCGAGACGGCTCATGGGGGTGAACACTGAAGCTTTCTTT. Its protein is CSSRRLMGVNTEAFF.

The sample holds many counts of this clonotype. This chain uses TRBV2 with TRBJ1-6, with 9 bases fitting TRBD1. V was clipped by 7 bases and J by 7 bases; unmatched bases: 5. The CDR3 consists of 14 residues. Germline V CDR1 and CDR2: SNHLY, FYNNEI. CDR3 nucleotide sequence: TGTGCCAGCAAAACCGGGACAGGGAATTCACCCCTCCACTTT. Protein product: CASKTGTGNSPLHF.

This clonotype was recorded many times. This chain joins TRBV12-3 or TRBV12-4 and TRBJ2-3; 10 nucleotides align to TRBD2. Losses at the gene ends were 6 bases for V and 6 bases for J; bases not matched to a gene: 9. The CDR3 runs 15 residues. The CDR3 bases are TGTGCCAGCAGGAAAGCGGGAGGGCCTCTGGATACGCAGTATTTT. It codes for CASRKAGGPLDTQYF.

This clonotype was seen repeatedly, ten times or more. This chain connects TRBV11-2 to TRBJ2-1; 9 nucleotides agree with TRBD1. The V and J ends lost 6 bases and 8 bases, in that order; junction bases with no gene match: 11. The CDR3 is 15 amino acids. CDR1 and CDR2 (germline): SGHAT, FQNNGV. The CDR3 sequence: CASSTAGTGSYEQFF. CDR3 nucleotide sequence: TGTGCCAGCAGTACCGCCGGGACAGGGTCATATGAGCAGTTCTTC.

This clonotype was seen many times. This sequence joins TRBV5-1 and TRBJ2-7, with 7 bases matching TRBD1. Per germline, CDR1 SGHRS and CDR2 YFSETQ. V lost 4 bases, J lost 6 bases, and 10 bases stayed unmatched. The CDR3 spans 14 residues. CDR3 nucleotide sequence: TGCGCCAGCAGCATCCGGGACAGCGACTTCGAGCAGTACTTC. Its translation: CASSIRDSDFEQYF.

This clonotype was found a few times. The rearrangement uses TRBV3-1 and TRBJ2-1, with D possibly being TRBD2 (6 bases). Looked up from germline, CDR1 is LGHDT and CDR2 is YNNKEL (reference sequence). The CDR3 is made up of 16 amino acids. Deletions cut 4 bases from V and 10 bases from J, with 23 bases between. The CDR3, as DNA: TGTGCCAGCAGCCCCACTCTGGCGGGGTTGACCGGCGAGCAGTTCTTC. This translates into CASSPTLAGLTGEQFF.

This clonotype has at least ten counts. The rearrangement joins TRBV6-5 to TRBJ1-1; D uncertain. Germline V CDR1 and CDR2: MNHEY, SVGAGI. The CDR3 sequence is 13 residues long. Between the trimmed V and J ends, which lost 4 bases and 1 base, there was a span of 7 bases. CDR3 nucleotide sequence: TGTGCCAGCAGTTTCGGGTCGAACACTGAAGCTTTCTTT. Translated: CASSFGSNTEAFF.

This chain connects TRBV20-1 to TRBJ2-3, with 10 bases lining up with TRBD2. V trimming: 0 bases; J trimming: 1 base; junction bases outside the gene matches: 10. The CDR3 consists of 18 residues. The germline V gene has CDR1 DFQATT and CDR2 SNEGSKA (reference sequence). The DNA of the CDR3 is TGCAGTGCTAGAGAGGGGGCTAGCGGGAGAGAAGGCACAGATACGCAGTATTTT. It specifies CSAREGASGREGTDTQYF.

This clonotype was counted only a few times. The chain carries TRBV5-1 and TRBJ2-5; D ambiguous. Trimming removed 2 bases at V and 5 bases at J, with 10 bases between. CDR1 and CDR2 (germline): SGHRS, YFSETQ. The CDR3 spans 13 residues. CDR3 amino acids: CASSLGIAETQYF. CDR3 bases: TGCGCCAGCAGCTTAGGGATAGCTGAGACCCAGTACTTC.

This clonotype has at least ten counts. The J gene is TRBJ2-1, the V gene TRBV20-1; TRBD2 agrees at 8 bases. The CDR3 length is 16 residues. Germline V gives CDR1 DFQATT, CDR2 SNEGSKA (reference sequence). Trimming cost V 3 bases and J 0 bases; bases outside gene matches: 7. In nucleotides, the CDR3 is TGCAGTGCTAGCGTCCCGCGGGGGGACTCCTACAATGAGCAGTTCTTC. This encodes CSASVPRGDSYNEQFF.

This clonotype was counted ten times or more. The chain links TRBV12-3 or TRBV12-4 to TRBJ2-2, with D unclear. The CDR3 length is 15 residues. V lost 7 bases, J lost 1 base, and 13 bases lay in between. CDR3 sequence reads: CASKGPDQNTGELFF. The CDR3 DNA reads TGTGCCAGCAAAGGGCCTGACCAGAACACCGGGGAGCTGTTTTTT.

The chain joins TRBV7-2 to TRBJ2-7, with 7 bases matching TRBD1. The CDR3 runs to 15 residues. V dropped 5 bases and J dropped 5; count of bases not matched to a gene: 12. Germline-derived CDR1 and CDR2 are SGHTA and FQGNSA. The CDR3 reads CASSPTGAIIDEQYF. The CDR3 DNA is TGTGCCAGCAGCCCCACAGGGGCGATCATAGACGAGCAGTACTTC. Full variable domain (missing parts from reference TRBV7-2 and TRBJ2-7): GAGVSQSPSNKVTEKGKDVELRCDPISGHTALYWYRQSLGQGLEFLIYFQGNSAPDKSGLPSDRFSAERTGGSVSTLTIQRTQQEDSAVYLCASSPTGAIIDEQYFGPGTRLTVT.

This clonotype was recorded at least ten times. This rearrangement joins TRBV5-5 to TRBJ2-7; possible D gene TRBD2, 6 bases. Germline values: CDR1 SGHKS, CDR2 YYEKEE (reference sequence). V dropped 4 bases and J dropped 1 base, with 15 bases sitting between them. The CDR3 totals 15 residues. CDR3 nucleotides: TGTGCCAGCAGCCCCAAGGCGGGGACGTCCTACGAGCAGTACTTC. It translates to CASSPKAGTSYEQYF.

The chain is built from TRBV29-1 and TRBJ2-7, with D perhaps TRBD1 (6 bases). Trimming stripped 5 bases from V and 1 base from J, with 15 bases between. The CDR3 extends over 14 amino acids. Per germline, CDR1 SQVTM and CDR2 ANQGSEA. The DNA of the CDR3 is TGCAGCGTTCTTTTCCGGGACAAGTCCTACGAGCAGTACTTC. Its translation: CSVLFRDKSYEQYF.